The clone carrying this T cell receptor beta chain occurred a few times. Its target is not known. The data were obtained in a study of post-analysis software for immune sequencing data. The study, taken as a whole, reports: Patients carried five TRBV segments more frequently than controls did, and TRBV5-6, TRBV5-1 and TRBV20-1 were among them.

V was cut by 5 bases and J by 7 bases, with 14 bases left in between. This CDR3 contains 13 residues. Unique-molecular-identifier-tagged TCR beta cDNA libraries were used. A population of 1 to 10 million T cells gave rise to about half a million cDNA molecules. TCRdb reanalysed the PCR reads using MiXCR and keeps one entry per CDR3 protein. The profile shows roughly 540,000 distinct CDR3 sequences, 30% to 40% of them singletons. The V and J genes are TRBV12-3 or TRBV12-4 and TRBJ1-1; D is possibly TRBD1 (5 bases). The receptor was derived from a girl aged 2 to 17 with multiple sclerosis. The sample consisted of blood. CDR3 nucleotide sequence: TGTGCCAGCAGTGGTGTCAAACAGGATGAAGCTTTCTTT. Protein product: CASSGVKQDEAFF.